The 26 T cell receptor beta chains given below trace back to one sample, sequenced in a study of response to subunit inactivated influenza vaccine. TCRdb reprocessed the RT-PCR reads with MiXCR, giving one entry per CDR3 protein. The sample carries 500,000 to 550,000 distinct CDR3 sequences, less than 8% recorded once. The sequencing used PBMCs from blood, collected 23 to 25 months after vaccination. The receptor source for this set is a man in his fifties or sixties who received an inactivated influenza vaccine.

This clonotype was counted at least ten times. The CDR3 loop is CASSLRTGSTTGELFF. Here the CDR3 DNA reads TGTGCCAGCAGTCTTAGGACAGGGTCGACAACCGGGGAGCTGTTTTTT. V and J are TRBV6-1 and TRBJ2-2; 8 bases line up with TRBD1. The V and J ends lost 5 bases and 5 bases, in that order; junction bases with no gene match: 10. Germline V lookup: CDR1 MNHNS, CDR2 SASEGT. The CDR3 is 16 residues long.

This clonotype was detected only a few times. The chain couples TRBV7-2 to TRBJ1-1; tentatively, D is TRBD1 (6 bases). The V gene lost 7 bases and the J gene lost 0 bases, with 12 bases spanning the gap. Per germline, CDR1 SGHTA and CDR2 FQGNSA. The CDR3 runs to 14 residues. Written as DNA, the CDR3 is TGTGCCAGCACCTACAGGGAATTGAACACTGAAGCTTTCTTT. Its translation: CASTYRELNTEAFF.

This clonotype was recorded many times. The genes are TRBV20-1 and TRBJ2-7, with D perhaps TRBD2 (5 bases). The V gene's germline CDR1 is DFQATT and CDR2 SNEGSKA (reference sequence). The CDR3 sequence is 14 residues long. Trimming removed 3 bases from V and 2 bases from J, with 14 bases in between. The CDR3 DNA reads TGCAGTGCTAGTCGAGGAGGCAATACCTACGAGCAGTACTTC. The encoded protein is CSASRGGNTYEQYF.

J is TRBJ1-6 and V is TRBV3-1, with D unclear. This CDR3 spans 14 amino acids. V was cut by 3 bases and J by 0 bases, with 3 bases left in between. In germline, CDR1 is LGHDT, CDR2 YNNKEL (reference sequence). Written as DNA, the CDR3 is TGTGCCAGCAGCCAGAGCTCCTATAATTCACCCCTCCACTTT. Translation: CASSQSSYNSPLHF.

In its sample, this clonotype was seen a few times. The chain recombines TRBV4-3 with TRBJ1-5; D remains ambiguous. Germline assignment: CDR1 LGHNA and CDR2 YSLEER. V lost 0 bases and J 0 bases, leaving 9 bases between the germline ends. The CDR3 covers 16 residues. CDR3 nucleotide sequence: TGCGCCAGCAGCCAAGATCTGTCCCTTAGCAATCAGCCCCAGCATTTT. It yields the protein CASSQDLSLSNQPQHF.

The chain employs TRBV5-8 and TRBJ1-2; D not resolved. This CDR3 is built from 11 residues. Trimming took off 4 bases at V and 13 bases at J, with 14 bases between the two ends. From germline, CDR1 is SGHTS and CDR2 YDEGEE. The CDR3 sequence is CASSHPDRFTF. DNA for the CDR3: TGTGCCAGCAGCCACCCCGATCGGTTCACCTTC.

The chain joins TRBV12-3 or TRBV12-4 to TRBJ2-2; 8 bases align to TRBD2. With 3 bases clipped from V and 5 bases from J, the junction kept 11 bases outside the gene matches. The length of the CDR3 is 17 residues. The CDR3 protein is CASSFPRREGLTGELFF. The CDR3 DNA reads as TGTGCCAGCAGTTTTCCCCGACGGGAGGGCCTTACCGGGGAGCTGTTTTTT.

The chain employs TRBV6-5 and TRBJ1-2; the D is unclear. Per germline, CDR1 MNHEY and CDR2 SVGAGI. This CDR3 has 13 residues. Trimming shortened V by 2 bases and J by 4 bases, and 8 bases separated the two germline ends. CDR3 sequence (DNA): TGTGCCAGCAGTTACGGTGGAGCCTATGGCTACACCTTC. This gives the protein CASSYGGAYGYTF.

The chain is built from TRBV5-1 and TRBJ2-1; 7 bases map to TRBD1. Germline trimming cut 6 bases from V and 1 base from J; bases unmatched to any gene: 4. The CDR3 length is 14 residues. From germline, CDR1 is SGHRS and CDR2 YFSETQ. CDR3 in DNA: TGCGCCAGCACCCCGGGACAGTCCTACAATGAGCAGTTCTTC. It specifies CASTPGQSYNEQFF. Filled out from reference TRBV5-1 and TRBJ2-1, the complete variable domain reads KAGVTQTPRYLIKTRGQQVTLSCSPISGHRSVSWYQQTPGQGLQFLFEYFSETQRNKGNFPGRFSGRQFSNSRSEMNVSTLELGDSALYLCASTPGQSYNEQFFGPGTRLTVL.

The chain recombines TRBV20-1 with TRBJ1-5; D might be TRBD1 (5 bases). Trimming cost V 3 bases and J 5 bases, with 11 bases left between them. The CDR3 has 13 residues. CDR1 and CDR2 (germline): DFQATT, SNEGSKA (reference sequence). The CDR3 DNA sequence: TGCAGTGCTAGCCGGACAAACTATCAGCCCCAGCATTTT. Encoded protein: CSASRTNYQPQHF.

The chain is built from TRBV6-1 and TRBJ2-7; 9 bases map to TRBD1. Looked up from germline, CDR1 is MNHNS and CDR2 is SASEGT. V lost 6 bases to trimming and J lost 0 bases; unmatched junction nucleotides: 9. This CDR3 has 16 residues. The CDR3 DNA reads TGTGCCAGCAGAGGACAGGGGTTCCTAAGCTCCTACGAGCAGTACTTC. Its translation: CASRGQGFLSSYEQYF.

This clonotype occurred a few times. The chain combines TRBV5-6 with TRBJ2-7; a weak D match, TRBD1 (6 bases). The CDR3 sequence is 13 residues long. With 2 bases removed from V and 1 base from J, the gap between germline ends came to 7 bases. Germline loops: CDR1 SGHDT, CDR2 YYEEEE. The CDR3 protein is CASSFDRSYEQYF. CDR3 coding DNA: TGTGCCAGCAGCTTCGACAGGTCCTACGAGCAGTACTTC.

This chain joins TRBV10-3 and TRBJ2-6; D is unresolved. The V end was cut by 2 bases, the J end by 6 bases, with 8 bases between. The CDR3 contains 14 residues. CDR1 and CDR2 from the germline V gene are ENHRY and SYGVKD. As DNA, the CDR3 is TGTGCCATCAGTGAGCCCCGGGTGGCCAACGTCCTGACTTTC. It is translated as CAISEPRVANVLTF.

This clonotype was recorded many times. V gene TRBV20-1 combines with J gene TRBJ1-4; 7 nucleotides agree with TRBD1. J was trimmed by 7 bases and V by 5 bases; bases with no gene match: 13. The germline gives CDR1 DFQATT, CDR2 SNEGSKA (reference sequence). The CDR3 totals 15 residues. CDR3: CSARKVAGGLEKLFF. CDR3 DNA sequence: TGCAGTGCTCGGAAAGTGGCAGGGGGACTTGAAAAACTGTTTTTT.

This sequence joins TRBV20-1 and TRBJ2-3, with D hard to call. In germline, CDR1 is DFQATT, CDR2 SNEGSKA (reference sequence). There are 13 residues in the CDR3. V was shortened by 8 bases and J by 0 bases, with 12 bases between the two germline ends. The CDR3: CSPGDTSTDTQYF. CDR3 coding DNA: TGCAGTCCGGGCGACACGAGCACAGATACGCAGTATTTT.

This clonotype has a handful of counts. The DNA for the CDR3 is TGTGCCAGCAGTCGGATTACAGGGGGCATAAATGAAAAACTGTTTTTT. Its translation is CASSRITGGINEKLFF. The chain is built from TRBV28 and TRBJ1-4; TRBD1 matches 9 bases. V shed 5 bases, J shed 5 bases, and the junction held 9 bases outside the gene matches. The CDR3 is 16 amino acids. Germline values: CDR1 MDHEN, CDR2 SYDVKM.

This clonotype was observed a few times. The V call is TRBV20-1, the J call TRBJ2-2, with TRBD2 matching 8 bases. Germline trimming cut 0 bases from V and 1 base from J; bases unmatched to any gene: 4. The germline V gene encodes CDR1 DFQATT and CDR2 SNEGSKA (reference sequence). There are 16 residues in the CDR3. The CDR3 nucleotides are TGCAGTGCTAGAGATTGGACTAGCATGAACACCGGGGAGCTGTTTTTT. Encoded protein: CSARDWTSMNTGELFF.

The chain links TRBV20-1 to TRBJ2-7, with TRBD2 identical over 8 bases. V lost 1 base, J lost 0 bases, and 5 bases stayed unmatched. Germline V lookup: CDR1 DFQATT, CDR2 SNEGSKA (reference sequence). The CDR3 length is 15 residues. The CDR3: CSARVTGGLSYEQYF. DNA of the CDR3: TGCAGTGCTAGAGTCACGGGGGGGCTCTCCTACGAGCAGTACTTC.

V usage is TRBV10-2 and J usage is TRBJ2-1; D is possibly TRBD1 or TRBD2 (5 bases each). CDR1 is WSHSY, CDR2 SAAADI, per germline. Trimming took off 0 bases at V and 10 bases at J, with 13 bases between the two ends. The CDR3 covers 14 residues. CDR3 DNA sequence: TGCGCCAGCAGTGAGTCGGGGCGGGCGATCGAGCAGTTCTTC. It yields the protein CASSESGRAIEQFF.

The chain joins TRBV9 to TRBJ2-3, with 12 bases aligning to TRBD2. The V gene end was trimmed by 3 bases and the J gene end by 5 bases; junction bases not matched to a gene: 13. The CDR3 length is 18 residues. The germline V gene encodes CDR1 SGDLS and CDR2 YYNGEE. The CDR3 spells CASSELAGGFGGGDTQYF. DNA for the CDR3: TGTGCCAGCAGCGAACTAGCGGGGGGATTTGGAGGCGGAGATACGCAGTATTTT.

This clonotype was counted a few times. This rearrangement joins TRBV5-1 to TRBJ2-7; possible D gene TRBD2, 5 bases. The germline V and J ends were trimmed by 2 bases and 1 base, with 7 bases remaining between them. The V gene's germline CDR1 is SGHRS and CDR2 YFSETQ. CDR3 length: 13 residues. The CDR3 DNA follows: TGCGCCAGCAGCTTTAGCGTATCCTACGAGCAGTACTTC. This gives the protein CASSFSVSYEQYF.

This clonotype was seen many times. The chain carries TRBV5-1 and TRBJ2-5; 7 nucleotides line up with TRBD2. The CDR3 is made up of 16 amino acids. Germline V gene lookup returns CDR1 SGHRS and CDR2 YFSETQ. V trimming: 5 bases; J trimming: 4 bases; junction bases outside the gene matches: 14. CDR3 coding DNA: TGCGCCAGCAGTCCGGGATCGGGAGGTTTACGAGAGACCCAGTACTTC. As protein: CASSPGSGGLRETQYF.

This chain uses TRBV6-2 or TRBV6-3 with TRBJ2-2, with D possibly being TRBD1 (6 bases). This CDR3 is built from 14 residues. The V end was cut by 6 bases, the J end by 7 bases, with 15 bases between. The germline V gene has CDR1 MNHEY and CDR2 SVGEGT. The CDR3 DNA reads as TGTGCCAGCAGCCGCCGACAGGAGAACGGGGAGCTGTTTTTT. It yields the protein CASSRRQENGELFF.

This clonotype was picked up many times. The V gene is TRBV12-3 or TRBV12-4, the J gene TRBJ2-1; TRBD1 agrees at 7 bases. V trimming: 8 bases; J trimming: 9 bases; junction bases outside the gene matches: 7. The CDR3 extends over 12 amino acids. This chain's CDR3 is CASGTVQGEQFF. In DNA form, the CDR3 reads TGTGCCAGCGGGACAGTACAGGGTGAGCAGTTCTTC.

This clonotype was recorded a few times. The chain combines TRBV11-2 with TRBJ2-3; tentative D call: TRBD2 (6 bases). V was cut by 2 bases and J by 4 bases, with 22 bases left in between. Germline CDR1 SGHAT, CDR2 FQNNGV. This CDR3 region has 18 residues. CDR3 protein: CASSLPQGLGGESDTQYF. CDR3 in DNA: TGTGCCAGCAGCTTACCTCAGGGTCTGGGGGGAGAATCAGATACGCAGTATTTT.

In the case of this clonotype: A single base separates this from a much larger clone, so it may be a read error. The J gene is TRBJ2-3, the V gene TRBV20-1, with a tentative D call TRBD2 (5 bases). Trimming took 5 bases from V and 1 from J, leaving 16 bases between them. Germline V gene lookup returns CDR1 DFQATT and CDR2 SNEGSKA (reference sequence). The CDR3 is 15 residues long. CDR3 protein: CSAGGVRGGTDTQYF. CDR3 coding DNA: TGCAGTGCTGGTGGCGTCCGGGGTGGCACAGATACGCAGTATTTT.